These 4 T cell receptor beta chains came from one sample sequenced in a study of cytomegalovirus exposure and HLA in healthy donors. PCR involved 60 Vbeta and 13 Jbeta primers. Produced via immunoSEQ multiplex PCR; TCRdb's table is partial and in-frame only. Among 170,000 or so clones listed, 70% to 80% were seen once. The sample taken for sequencing was PBMCs. The receptors stem from a woman between 55 and 75 years old in good health and CMV-seropositive.

This clone has more than one count but fewer than ten. The CDR3 sequence is CASSSLYEQYF. Here the CDR3 DNA reads TGTGCCAGCAGCTCCCTCTACGAGCAGTACTTC. The chain carries TRBV7-8 and TRBJ2-7; D is ambiguous. The CDR3 is made up of 11 amino acids. Trimming removed 4 bases from V and 3 bases from J, with 4 bases in between. Per the germline V gene, CDR1 is SGHVS and CDR2 is FQNEAQ.

The chain uses TRBV2 and TRBJ2-1, with D uncertain. The CDR3 is made up of 12 amino acids. The germline gives CDR1 SNHLY, CDR2 FYNNEI. The V end was cut by 6 bases, the J end by 4 bases, with 7 bases between. The CDR3 reads CASRDWYNEQFF. CDR3 bases: TGTGCCAGCAGAGACTGGTACAATGAGCAGTTCTTC.

The rearrangement links TRBV29-1 to TRBJ2-4, with D unresolved. This CDR3 is 13 amino acids long. Trimming pared 5 bases from V and 2 bases from J, leaving 10 bases between. The V gene's germline CDR1 is SQVTM and CDR2 ANQGSEA. The CDR3 nucleotides are TGCAGCGTTTTCCTATTAACCAAAAACATTCAGTACTTC. This gives the protein CSVFLLTKNIQYF.

The sample holds one count of this clone. The V and J genes are TRBV6-5 and TRBJ2-2; TRBD2 agrees at 11 bases. The ends lost 6 bases at V and 4 bases at J; junction bases unmatched: 4. Germline CDR1 MNHEY, CDR2 SVGAGI. The CDR3 is 15 residues long. The CDR3 bases are TGTGCCAGCAGAGGACTAGCGGGTTCCACCGGGGAGCTGTTTTTT. It translates to CASRGLAGSTGELFF.